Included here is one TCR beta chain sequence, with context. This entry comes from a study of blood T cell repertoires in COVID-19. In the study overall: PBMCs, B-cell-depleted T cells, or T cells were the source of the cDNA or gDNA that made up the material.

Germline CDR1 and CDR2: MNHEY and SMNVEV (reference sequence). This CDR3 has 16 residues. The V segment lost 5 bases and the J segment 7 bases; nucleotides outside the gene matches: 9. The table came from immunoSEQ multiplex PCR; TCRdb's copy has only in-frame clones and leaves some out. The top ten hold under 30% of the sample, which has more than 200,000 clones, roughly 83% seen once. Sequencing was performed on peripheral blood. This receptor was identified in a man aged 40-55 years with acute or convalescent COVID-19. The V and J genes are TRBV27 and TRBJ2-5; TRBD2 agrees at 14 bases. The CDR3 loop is CASSRGTSGSKRTQYF. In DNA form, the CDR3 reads TGTGCCAGCAGTAGAGGGACTAGCGGGAGTAAGAGGACCCAGTACTTC.